Reported below is one T cell receptor beta chain. Antigen unknown. This sample stems from a study of cytomegalovirus exposure and HLA in healthy donors. Study conclusions and caveats: A later analysis, which compared TCR beta chains of equal frequency, found the HLA-associated ones more clonally expanded. Several of the most significant clusters appeared linked to common viral pathogens, based on a later analysis.

The PCR used 60 Vbeta and 13 Jbeta primers. The table came from immunoSEQ multiplex PCR; TCRdb's copy has only in-frame clones and leaves some out. The profile covers about 120,000 clones, with approximately 80% appearing a single time and approximately 6.3% taken by the ten largest. CDR1 MNHEY and CDR2 SVGAGI come from the germline V gene. V dropped 6 bases and J dropped 7; count of bases not matched to a gene: 6. The CDR3 has 13 amino acids. The chain employs TRBV6-5 and TRBJ1-5; TRBD1 matches 7 bases. Sequenced input: PBMCs. The sequence was collected from a man aged 18 to 30 in good health and CMV-seropositive. The CDR3 region has the DNA TGTGCCAGCAGACCGACAGGGCAGCAGCCCCAGCATTTT. Protein: CASRPTGQQPQHF.